A selection of T cell receptor beta chains follows, all from one sample in a study of vaccination effects on CD4 cells after COVID-19. Data came from immunoSEQ multiplex PCR; TCRdb stores just in-frame clones and leaves some out. Found here are roughly 23,000 clones, 65% to 70% of them singletons; the top ten hold 9.5% to 13%. What these receptors recognize is not known. Sequenced material: CD4+ T cells from PBMCs cultured with HCoV-NL63 spike peptides, taken before COVID-19 vaccination. All receptors derive from a human donor who received a COVID-19 vaccine. The CDR3 runs from the conserved cysteine through the conserved F or W. A D gene is named only where the DNA matches it firmly.

j_gene: TRBJ1-5; v_gene: TRBV12-3/TRBV12-4; d_gene: -; CDR3aa: CASSLGVNQPQHF; CDR3nt: TGTGCCAGCAGTTTAGGGGTAAATCAGCCCCAGCATTTT
j_gene: TRBJ2-6; v_gene: TRBV7-9; d_gene: TRBD1; CDR3aa: CASSLRDRGRPGANVLTF; CDR3nt: TGTGCCAGCAGCTTAAGGGACAGGGGGCGTCCTGGGGCCAACGTCCTGACTTTC
j_gene: TRBJ2-1; v_gene: TRBV7-2; d_gene: -; CDR3aa: CASSSAGHEQFF; CDR3nt: TGTGCCAGCAGCTCAGCCGGCCACGAGCAGTTCTTC
j_gene: TRBJ2-3; v_gene: TRBV2; d_gene: -; CDR3aa: CASPPGTDTQYF; CDR3nt: TGTGCCAGCCCCCCGGGGACAGATACGCAGTATTTT
j_gene: TRBJ2-3; v_gene: TRBV20-1; d_gene: -; CDR3aa: CSASPGTDTQYF; CDR3nt: TGCAGTGCTAGTCCTGGCACAGATACGCAGTATTTT
j_gene: TRBJ1-5; v_gene: TRBV6-5; d_gene: TRBD1; CDR3aa: CASGRQGLGNQPQHF; CDR3nt: TGTGCCAGCGGAAGACAGGGGTTGGGCAATCAGCCCCAGCATTTT
j_gene: TRBJ1-2; v_gene: TRBV19; d_gene: -; CDR3aa: CASSDRGRSYGYTF; CDR3nt: TGTGCCAGTAGTGACCGAGGACGGAGCTATGGCTACACCTTC
j_gene: TRBJ1-2; v_gene: TRBV29-1; d_gene: -; CDR3aa: CSVAVRTGGYGYTF; CDR3nt: TGCAGCGTTGCCGTACGAACAGGCGGGTATGGCTACACCTTC
j_gene: TRBJ2-3; v_gene: TRBV13; d_gene: -; CDR3aa: CASSMITDTQYF; CDR3nt: TGTGCCAGCAGTATGATAACAGATACGCAGTATTTT
j_gene: TRBJ2-3; v_gene: TRBV9; d_gene: -; CDR3aa: CASSVGLTSTDTQYF; CDR3nt: TGTGCCAGCAGCGTAGGACTGACTAGCACAGATACGCAGTATTTT
j_gene: TRBJ2-2; v_gene: TRBV2; d_gene: -; CDR3aa: CASSVETANTGELFF; CDR3nt: TGTGCCAGCAGTGTGGAGACAGCGAACACCGGGGAGCTGTTTTTT
j_gene: TRBJ1-1; v_gene: TRBV6-1; d_gene: -; CDR3aa: CASSEWAMNTEAFF; CDR3nt: TGTGCCAGCAGTGAATGGGCCATGAACACTGAAGCTTTCTTT
j_gene: TRBJ2-1; v_gene: TRBV11-2; d_gene: -; CDR3aa: CASVEGGGSYNEQFF; CDR3nt: TGTGCCAGCGTCGAAGGGGGGGGCTCCTACAATGAGCAGTTCTTC